These T cell receptor beta chains were read from a single sample in a study of naive and memory T cell subsets. One entry per CDR3 protein, called by TCRdb with MiXCR from the UMI-ligation and nested PCR reads. The data contain around 83,000 distinct CDR3 sequences, around 11% of them singletons. Sequencing was carried out using naive CD4+ T cells from blood. These receptors were taken from a human donor in good health. CDR3s include the opening cysteine and the closing phenylalanine or tryptophan. D genes are given only for firm matches. Part of the rows lack a size; the others show once, few, many or a class for expanded clones.

d_gene	abundance	v_gene	j_gene	CDR3aa	CDR3nt
-	few	TRBV7-2	TRBJ2-7	CASSPRFGREQYF	TGTGCCAGCAGCCCAAGGTTCGGCCGGGAGCAGTACTTC
-	few	TRBV19	TRBJ2-2	CASRLRDKGSGELFF	TGTGCCAGTAGGTTGCGGGACAAAGGGTCCGGGGAGCTGTTTTTT
-	-	TRBV7-9	TRBJ1-2	CASIHAQGYGYTF	TGTGCCAGCATTCACGCACAGGGCTATGGCTACACCTTC
TRBD2	-	TRBV11-2	TRBJ2-3	CASNNPAGAVWSQYF	TGTGCCAGCAACAACCCGGCGGGAGCTGTTTGGTCGCAGTATTTT
-	few	TRBV7-9	TRBJ2-7	CASSLGEGVEQYF	TGTGCCAGCAGCTTAGGAGAGGGGGTCGAGCAGTACTTC
-	many	TRBV12-5	TRBJ1-2	CASGLVVGLGPRGYTF	TGTGCTAGTGGTTTGGTAGTAGGGCTCGGACCGCGTGGCTACACCTTC
-	-	TRBV29-1	TRBJ2-1	CSVDPQGLPSPLPFYNEQFF	TGCAGCGTTGACCCACAGGGCCTACCCTCCCCCTTACCCTTTTACAATGAGCAGTTCTTC
TRBD1	few	TRBV14	TRBJ2-3	CASSHVRGRRADTQYF	TGTGCCAGCAGCCACGTCAGGGGGCGGAGGGCAGATACGCAGTATTTT
TRBD1	-	TRBV16	TRBJ1-1	CASSQTGLGTEAFF	TGTGCCAGCAGCCAGACAGGGTTGGGCACTGAAGCTTTCTTT
-	many	TRBV7-3	TRBJ2-5	CASSPWGGGAETQYF	TGTGCCAGCAGCCCGTGGGGCGGAGGTGCGGAGACCCAGTACTTC
-	many	TRBV18	TRBJ2-5	CASSPGRETQYF	TGTGCCAGCAGCCCGGGGCGGGAGACCCAGTACTTC
-	-	TRBV4-2	TRBJ2-3	CASSHARTDTQYF	TGTGCCAGCAGCCATGCTCGGACTGATACGCAGTATTTT